This entry describes one T cell receptor (beta chain). Methods used by the authors: Reference gene primer amplification gave estimated nucleated cell counts. Here immunoSEQ multiplex PCR was the method, and the copy in TCRdb shows in-frame clones only, minus some. V, J and clone size reflect that table, while D and trimming were determined from the DNA. Altogether under 300,000 clones are present, 65% to 85% being singletons, with the ten largest covering over 4.5%. The CDR3 has 14 residues. Germline loops: CDR1 SGHAT, CDR2 FQNNGV. Trimming cost V 7 bases and J 3 bases; bases outside gene matches: 3. The sample is drawn from a study of blood T cell repertoires in COVID-19.

Material: peripheral blood. The chain is built from TRBV11-2 and TRBJ2-7; 13 nucleotides match TRBD2. The sequence came from a human donor in a cohort sampled during active COVID-19. As DNA, the CDR3 is TGTGCCAGCACTGGACTAGCGGGGGTCTACGAGCAGTACTTC. Translated: CASTGLAGVYEQYF.